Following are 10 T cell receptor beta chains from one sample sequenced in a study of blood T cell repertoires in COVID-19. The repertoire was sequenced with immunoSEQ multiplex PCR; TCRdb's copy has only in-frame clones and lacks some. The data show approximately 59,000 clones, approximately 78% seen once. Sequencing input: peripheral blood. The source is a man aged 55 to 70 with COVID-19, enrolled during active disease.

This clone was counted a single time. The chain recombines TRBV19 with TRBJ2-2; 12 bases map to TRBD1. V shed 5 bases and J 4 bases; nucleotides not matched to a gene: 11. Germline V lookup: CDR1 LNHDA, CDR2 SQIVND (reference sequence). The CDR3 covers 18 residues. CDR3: CASSFPTGTGGGTGELFF. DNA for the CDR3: TGTGCCAGTAGTTTCCCAACCGGGACAGGGGGCGGCACCGGGGAGCTGTTTTTT.

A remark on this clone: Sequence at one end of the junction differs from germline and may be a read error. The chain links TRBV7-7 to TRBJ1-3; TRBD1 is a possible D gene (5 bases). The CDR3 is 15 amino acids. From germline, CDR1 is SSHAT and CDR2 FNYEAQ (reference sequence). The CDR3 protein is CASSAGHLSGNTIYF. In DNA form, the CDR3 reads TGTGCTAGCAGCGCAGGACATTTGTCTGGAAACACCATATATTTT.

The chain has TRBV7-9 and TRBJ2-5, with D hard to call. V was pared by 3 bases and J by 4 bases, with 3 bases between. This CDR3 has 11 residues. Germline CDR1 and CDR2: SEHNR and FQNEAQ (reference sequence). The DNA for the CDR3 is TGTGCCAGCAGCTTCTCAGAGACCCAGTACTTC. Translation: CASSFSETQYF.

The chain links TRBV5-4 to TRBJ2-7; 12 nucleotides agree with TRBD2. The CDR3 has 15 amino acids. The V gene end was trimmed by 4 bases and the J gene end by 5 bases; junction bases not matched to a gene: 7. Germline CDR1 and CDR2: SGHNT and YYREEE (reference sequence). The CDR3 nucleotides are TGTGCCAGCAGCCTCGGACTAGCGGGACCCAACGAGCAGTACTTC. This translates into CASSLGLAGPNEQYF.

CDR3 sequence (DNA): TGTGCCAGCACCCCACTCGGGACCTACGAGCAGTACTTC. The encoded protein is CASTPLGTYEQYF. The V gene is TRBV6-2 or TRBV6-3, the J gene TRBJ2-7; tentatively, D is TRBD2 (5 bases). CDR3 length: 13 amino acids. V was shortened by 7 bases and J by 2 bases, with 12 bases between the two germline ends. Germline V lookup: CDR1 MNHEY, CDR2 SVGEGT.

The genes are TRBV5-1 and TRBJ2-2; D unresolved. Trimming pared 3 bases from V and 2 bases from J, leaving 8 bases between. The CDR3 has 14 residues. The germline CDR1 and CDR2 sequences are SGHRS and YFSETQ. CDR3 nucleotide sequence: TGCGCCAGCAGCTCCACTGCAAACACCGGGGAGCTGTTTTTT. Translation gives CASSSTANTGELFF.

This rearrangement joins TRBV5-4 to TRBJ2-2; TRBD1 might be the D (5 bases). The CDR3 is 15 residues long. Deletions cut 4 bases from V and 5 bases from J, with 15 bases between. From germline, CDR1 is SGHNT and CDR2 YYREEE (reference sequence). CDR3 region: CASSESQGNTGELFF. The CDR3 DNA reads TGTGCCAGCAGCGAGAGTCAGGGAAATACCGGGGAGCTGTTTTTT.

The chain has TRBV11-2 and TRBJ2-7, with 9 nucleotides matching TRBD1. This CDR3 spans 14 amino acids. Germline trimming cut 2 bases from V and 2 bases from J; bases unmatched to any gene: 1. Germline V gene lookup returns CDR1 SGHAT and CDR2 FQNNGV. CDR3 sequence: CASSLNRGPYEQYF. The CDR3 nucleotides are TGTGCCAGCAGCTTAAACAGGGGGCCCTACGAGCAGTACTTC.

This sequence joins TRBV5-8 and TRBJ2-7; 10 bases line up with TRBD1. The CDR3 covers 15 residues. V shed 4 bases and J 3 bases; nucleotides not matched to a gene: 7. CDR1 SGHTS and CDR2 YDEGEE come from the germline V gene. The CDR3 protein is CASSRPDRGDYEQYF. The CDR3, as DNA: TGTGCCAGCAGCCGCCCGGACAGGGGGGACTACGAGCAGTACTTC.

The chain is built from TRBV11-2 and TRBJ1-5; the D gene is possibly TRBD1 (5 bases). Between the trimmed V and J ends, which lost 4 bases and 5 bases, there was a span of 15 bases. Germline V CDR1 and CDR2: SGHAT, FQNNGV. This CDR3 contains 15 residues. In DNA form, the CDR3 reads TGTGCCAGCAGCTCGGAGGGGATCGTCGATCAGCCCCAGCATTTT. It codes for CASSSEGIVDQPQHF.